This is a list of T cell receptor beta chains from one sample in a study of CD8 T cells in ankylosing spondylitis. A single record per CDR3 protein comes from TCRdb applying MiXCR to the 5' RACE reads. Here the sample spans under 250,000 distinct CDR3 sequences, 30% to 40% being singletons. Sample: blood, either unsorted or a sorted T cell fraction (not recorded which). The receptors come from a male donor with ankylosing spondylitis or in good health (not recorded which). Each CDR3 is given with its conserved first and last residue. D genes are given only for firm matches. Some rows mark clone size as missing; the rest say once, few, many or name a class of expanded clone.

d_call,j_call,clone_size,v_call,cdr3_nt,cdr3_aa
-,TRBJ2-3,few,TRBV12-3/TRBV12-4,TGTGCCAGCAGTGGTTGGGGTACCACAGATACGCAGTATTTT,CASSGWGTTDTQYF
TRBD1,TRBJ2-5,-,TRBV24-1,TGTGCCACCAGTGACCCGGGACAGCTCCAAGAGACCCAGTACTTC,CATSDPGQLQETQYF
TRBD2,TRBJ2-1,-,TRBV29-1,TGCAGCGTGGAAATAGCGGGGGCGAAAAGCTCCTACAATGAGCAGTTCTTC,CSVEIAGAKSSYNEQFF
TRBD2,TRBJ2-5,-,TRBV7-8,TGTGCCAGCAGCGTAGGGAGGGTTCAAGAGACCCAGTACTTC,CASSVGRVQETQYF
TRBD1,TRBJ2-7,once,TRBV20-1,TGCAGTGCTAGATCTGACAGGGGGGTGGAGGAGCAGTACTTC,CSARSDRGVEEQYF
TRBD1,TRBJ2-4,-,TRBV4-2,TGTGCCAGCAGCCCCGGGACAGTAAAAAACATTCAGTACTTC,CASSPGTVKNIQYF
-,TRBJ2-1,-,TRBV20-1,TGCAGTGCAATAAACCAATTTCTCAATGAGCAGTTCTTC,CSAINQFLNEQFF
TRBD1,TRBJ2-5,-,TRBV5-6,TGTGCCAGCAGCCCTCGGGACAGGGAGTACTTC,CASSPRDREYF
-,TRBJ2-2,many,TRBV20-1,TGCAGTGCTCGTAGCATGGGGGAGCTGTTTTTT,CSARSMGELFF
-,TRBJ1-2,few,TRBV20-1,TGCAGTGCTAGAGGGATGGAACATGGCTACACCTTC,CSARGMEHGYTF
TRBD1,TRBJ2-1,few,TRBV2,TGTGCCACCCCCCGAGGGACAGGGGAACAGTTCTTC,CATPRGTGEQFF
-,TRBJ2-2,few,TRBV12-3/TRBV12-4,TGTGCCAGCAGGGGGGTAATGGGCGGGGAGCTGTTTTTT,CASRGVMGGELFF
TRBD2,TRBJ2-5,-,TRBV6-1,TGTGCCTTAAACGGGCGGGGGTCAGGCCAAGAGACCCAGTACTTC,CALNGRGSGQETQYF
TRBD1,TRBJ2-5,-,TRBV5-1,TGCGCCAGCAGCTTGGCCGGGACAGAAGAGACCCAGTACTTC,CASSLAGTEETQYF
-,TRBJ2-1,-,TRBV2,TGTGCCAGCAGTGAAGCGCCAAGGAGCTCCTACAATGAGCAGTTCTTC,CASSEAPRSSYNEQFF
-,TRBJ1-5,few,TRBV7-4,TGTGCCAGCAGCTTAGTTCGGGGGAGCGAAGCCCAGCATTTT,CASSLVRGSEAQHF
-,TRBJ2-5,once,TRBV7-7,TGTGCTAGCAGCTTAGGTAGGAGCGGAGTGTACCAAGAGACCCAGTACTTC,CASSLGRSGVYQETQYF
-,TRBJ1-5,-,TRBV20-1,TGCAGTGCTAGAGATAATCAGCCCCAGCATTTT,CSARDNQPQHF
TRBD2,TRBJ2-5,-,TRBV6-1,TGTGCCAGCGGAGCGGGGAGACAAGAGACCCAGTACTTC,CASGAGRQETQYF
-,TRBJ2-7,-,TRBV9,TGTGCCAGCAGCCCAAAAGGGACCCCCTACGAGCAGTACTTC,CASSPKGTPYEQYF
-,TRBJ2-1,few,TRBV7-9,TGTGCCAGCAGCTTAGATCAGGCGCCGTTGTTTGATGAGCAGTTCTTC,CASSLDQAPLFDEQFF
-,TRBJ1-1,many,TRBV6-5,TGTGCCAGCAGTTACTCGATTGGAGCGTTCACTGAAGCTTTCTTT,CASSYSIGAFTEAFF
-,TRBJ2-3,few,TRBV5-4,TGTGCCAGCAGCTTGTTCGGGGCAGATACGCAGTATTTT,CASSLFGADTQYF
-,TRBJ2-3,-,TRBV29-1,TGCAGCGCCCGGGCTTACACAGATACGCAGTATTTT,CSARAYTDTQYF
-,TRBJ2-1,few,TRBV6-4,TGTGCCAGCAGTGACTCAGCGAGCTCCTACAATGAGCAGTTCTTC,CASSDSASSYNEQFF